The 21 T cell receptor beta chains presented below share a single source sample, sequenced in a study of OX40 agonist ivuxolimab in advanced cancers. Clones were sequenced by immunoSEQ multiplex PCR, and TCRdb holds only the in-frame ones, with some missing. This sample carries more than 55,000 clones, about 89% of them seen once, and the ten largest clones take about 0.77%. The sequenced sample was CD4+ or CD8+ T cells sorted from blood, obtained in a trial of the OX40 agonist ivuxolimab. The receptors derive from an adult with an advanced solid tumor such as melanoma, head and neck, liver or kidney cancer.

A few counts support this clone. The chain recombines TRBV30 with TRBJ1-1, with TRBD1 identical over 7 bases. The germline V gene encodes CDR1 GTSNPN and CDR2 SVGIG (reference sequence). The junction had 8 bases not matched to a gene; V was cut back by 3 bases and J by 1 base. The length of the CDR3 is 15 residues. The CDR3 bases are TGTGCCTGGAGGACCAGGGGGAATCGGAACACTGAAGCTTTCTTT. It codes for CAWRTRGNRNTEAFF.

The chain uses TRBV21-1 and TRBJ1-2; no DNA check was done on the table's D call, TRBD1. TRBV21-1 is given as a pseudogene. This CDR3 has 14 amino acids. The CDR3 region has the DNA TGTGCCAGCAGCAAGGGACAGCCTAACTATGGCTACACCTTC. This sequence encodes CASSKGQPNYGYTF.

This chain uses TRBV14 with TRBJ2-1; 8 nucleotides agree with TRBD2. Germline assignment: CDR1 SGHDN and CDR2 FVKESK. CDR3 length: 12 residues. Trimming cost V 1 base and J 14 bases; bases outside gene matches: 4. CDR3 coding DNA: TGTGCCAGCAGCCAAGGAAGCGGGAGAAAGTTCTTC. The encoded protein is CASSQGSGRKFF.

The rearrangement joins TRBV7-8 to TRBJ1-5; 7 bases agree with TRBD1. V gave up 3 bases and J gave up 4 bases; unmatched junction bases: 9. Germline CDR1 and CDR2: SGHVS and FQNEAQ. This CDR3 contains 16 residues. The CDR3 bases are TGTGCCAGCAGCTTTGAGACAGGGTTTCCAAATCAGCCCCAGCATTTT. Its protein product is CASSFETGFPNQPQHF.

J is TRBJ1-1 and V is TRBV9; 10 nucleotides line up with TRBD1. CDR1 and CDR2 from the germline V gene are SGDLS and YYNGEE. V shed 4 bases and J 3 bases; nucleotides not matched to a gene: 6. The CDR3 has 15 amino acids. CDR3 protein: CASSPDRGRHTEAFF. DNA for the CDR3: TGTGCCAGCAGCCCAGACAGGGGGCGTCACACTGAAGCTTTCTTT.

A few counts support this clone. The chain's CDR3 is CASSSGASENNEQFF. The DNA of the CDR3 is TGCGCCAGCAGCTCGGGGGCTAGCGAAAACAATGAGCAGTTCTTC. The chain combines TRBV5-1 with TRBJ2-1; D is tentatively TRBD1 or TRBD2 (6 bases each). Germline lookup yields CDR1 SGHRS and CDR2 YFSETQ. The CDR3 extends over 15 amino acids. Trimming stripped 3 bases from V and 5 bases from J, with 15 bases between.

The J gene is TRBJ2-2, the V gene TRBV2; D remains unclear. The CDR3 is made up of 14 amino acids. CDR1 is SNHLY and CDR2 is FYNNEI in the germline V gene. The V and J ends lost 5 bases and 3 bases respectively, with 10 bases between them. In nucleotides, the CDR3 is TGTGCCAGCAGTATCATTTCCTACACCGGGGAGCTGTTTTTT. Translating gives CASSIISYTGELFF. The entire variable domain, with the rest obtained from reference TRBV2 and TRBJ2-2, is as follows: EPEVTQTPSHQVTQMGQEVILRCVPISNHLYFYWYRQILGQKVEFLVSFYNNEISEKSEIFDDQFSVERPDGSNFTLKIRSTKLEDSAMYFCASSIISYTGELFFGEGSRLTVL.

This clone was counted a few times. The chain combines TRBV6-6 with TRBJ2-7; D possibly corresponds to TRBD1 (5 bases). Trimming stripped 4 bases from V and 6 bases from J, with 7 bases between. The CDR3 covers 11 residues. Germline V gene sequence: CDR1 MNHNY, CDR2 SVGAGI (reference sequence). CDR3 bases: TGTGCCAGCAGTTCAGGGTTCGAGCAGTACTTC. Amino acid sequence: CASSSGFEQYF.

The V gene is TRBV6-9, the J gene TRBJ2-3, with a possible D match to TRBD1 (5 bases). Germline CDR1 and CDR2: MNHGY and SVAAGI. The CDR3 consists of 12 residues. V was cut by 8 bases and J by 5 bases, with 11 bases left in between. The CDR3 reads CASGGAGDTQYF. CDR3 DNA: TGTGCCAGCGGTGGGGCCGGAGATACGCAGTATTTT.

The chain is built from TRBV27 and TRBJ2-7, with D hard to call. The CDR3 is 13 amino acids. CDR1 and CDR2 (germline): MNHEY, SMNVEV (reference sequence). V shed 3 bases and J shed 3 bases, with 9 bases lying between them. CDR3 sequence reads: CASSFGQYYEQYF. The CDR3 DNA is TGTGCCAGCAGTTTTGGTCAGTACTACGAGCAGTACTTC.

This rearrangement joins TRBV14 to TRBJ1-1; 7 nucleotides align to TRBD1. Per the germline V gene, CDR1 is SGHDN and CDR2 is FVKESK. This CDR3 is 16 amino acids long. After removal of 2 bases from V and 2 bases from J, the junction contained 8 bases not matched to a gene. Written as DNA, the CDR3 is TGTGCCAGCAGCCAACCCCGGGACAGAGATAACACTGAAGCTTTCTTT. This encodes CASSQPRDRDNTEAFF.

The rearrangement uses TRBV18 and TRBJ1-3; possible D gene TRBD1, 5 bases. Germline CDR1 reads KGHSH; CDR2 reads LQKENI. The V end was cut by 4 bases, the J end by 0 bases, with 13 bases between. The CDR3 is 16 residues long. DNA of the CDR3: TGTGCCAGCTCACGGCGGACGGGGGACTCTGGAAACACCATATATTTT. The encoded protein is CASSRRTGDSGNTIYF. Full variable domain (rest looked up from reference TRBV18 and TRBJ1-3): NAGVMQNPRHLVRRRGQEARLRCSPMKGHSHVYWYRQLPEEGLKFMVYLQKENIIDESGMPKERFSAEFPKEGPSILRIQQVVRGDSAAYFCASSRRTGDSGNTIYFGEGSWLTVV.

CDR3 sequence (DNA): TGTGCCAGCAATAACAGCCCGAACACTGAAGCTTTCTTT. Residues: CASNNSPNTEAFF. V is TRBV6-6 and J is TRBJ1-1; D remains ambiguous. The CDR3 length is 13 residues. Germline V CDR1 and CDR2: MNHNY, SVGAGI (reference sequence). V was pared by 7 bases and J by 1 base, with 10 bases between.

This clone was found a few times. The chain has TRBV5-6 and TRBJ1-5, with D unclear. The CDR3 runs to 12 residues. Per the germline V gene, CDR1 is SGHDT and CDR2 is YYEEEE. Trimming cost V 3 bases and J 3 bases, with 4 bases left between them. The CDR3 is CASSSHNQPQHF. CDR3 sequence (DNA): TGTGCCAGCAGCTCCCACAATCAGCCCCAGCATTTT.

The chain has TRBV30 and TRBJ2-7; D is possibly TRBD1 or TRBD2 (5 bases each). The CDR3 totals 15 residues. Germline V gene lookup returns CDR1 GTSNPN and CDR2 SVGIG (reference sequence). Trimming shortened V by 0 bases and J by 4 bases, and 16 bases separated the two germline ends. The CDR3 protein is CAWSVRGVGSYEQYF. In nucleotides, the CDR3 is TGTGCCTGGAGTGTACGAGGGGTAGGGTCTTACGAGCAGTACTTC.

The chain carries TRBV6-5 and TRBJ2-7; the D is unclear. Trimming took 6 bases from V and 6 from J, leaving 18 bases between them. CDR3 length: 14 amino acids. The germline gives CDR1 MNHEY, CDR2 SVGAGI. CDR3 DNA sequence: TGTGCCAGCAGAGCACGACAACTTATAAGCGAGCAGTACTTC. Translated, it gives CASRARQLISEQYF.

V is TRBV18 and J is TRBJ1-4; TRBD1 matches 8 bases. The CDR3 runs 14 residues. Germline CDR1 reads KGHSH; CDR2 reads LQKENI. J lost 6 bases, V lost 5 bases, and 5 bases had no gene match. The CDR3 DNA is TGTGCCAGCTCAAGGGACAGGCAGGATGAAAAACTGTTTTTT. It yields the protein CASSRDRQDEKLFF.

This CDR3 is CSALQVYEQYF. The CDR3 DNA reads TGCAGTGCACTACAGGTCTACGAGCAGTACTTC. This chain connects TRBV20-1 to TRBJ2-7; TRBD1 is a possible D gene (5 bases). V lost 6 bases and J lost 3, with 9 bases in between. This CDR3 has 11 amino acids. Germline lookup yields CDR1 DFQATT and CDR2 SNEGSKA (reference sequence).

This clone was seen just once. The CDR3 DNA is TGTGCCAGCAGCATGGGGACAGGGCGAGGCACCGGGGAGCTGTTTTTT. Residues: CASSMGTGRGTGELFF. This rearrangement joins TRBV7-9 to TRBJ2-2; 9 bases line up with TRBD1. This CDR3 is built from 16 residues. The germline V gene has CDR1 SEHNR and CDR2 FQNEAQ (reference sequence). The V segment lost 5 bases and the J segment 4 bases; nucleotides outside the gene matches: 8.

The rearrangement uses TRBV2 and TRBJ1-4, with TRBD1 identical over 10 bases. The germline V gene encodes CDR1 SNHLY and CDR2 FYNNEI. J lost 8 bases, V lost 8 bases, and 8 bases had no gene match. The CDR3 is made up of 14 amino acids. The CDR3 DNA reads TGTGCCAGCGGCGACAGGGGGCAAAGCGAAAAACTGTTTTTT. The encoded protein is CASGDRGQSEKLFF.

As to this clone: The junction shows a germline mismatch at one end, possibly a read error. This specimen includes other DNA sequences encoding the same CDR3. The CDR3 loop reads CASSQVQGEKLFF. The DNA of the CDR3 is TGCGCTAGCAGCCAAGTTCAGGGGGAAAAACTGTTTTTT. The chain has TRBV4-3 and TRBJ1-4, with a weak D call TRBD1 (6 bases). Germline CDR1 is LGHNA and CDR2 is YSLEER. This CDR3 is built from 13 residues.